This TCR beta chain was found in a study of molecular identifiers for immune sequencing clone quantification. Study-wide findings and caveats: Clones above 20 RNA copies contained over 97% of effector molecules but under 1% of naive ones.

Germline V gene data show CDR1 as MDHEN and CDR2 as SYDVKM. With 7 bases removed from V and 1 base from J, the gap between germline ends came to 10 bases. This CDR3 is 13 amino acids long. To note about this clonotype: As yet, its antigen is unknown. This may be a read error: a much more frequent sequence differs by one nucleotide.

Sorting recovered naive CD8 T cells on a CD8+CD4-CCR7+CD45RA+ profile. Preparation of the bulk TCR libraries relied on previously described methods and listed TCR primers. TCRdb called the PCR reads again in MiXCR, with one record for every CDR3 protein. The sample shows more than 450,000 distinct CDR3 sequences, 25% of them seen only once. The clonotype originates from a human donor in good health. Some libraries in this study had Jurkat cell RNA spiked in. V is TRBV28 and J is TRBJ2-5; maybe TRBD2 (5 bases). The sample was naive CD8+ T cells from blood, with Jurkat cell RNA spiked in. Documented subset: FACS-sorted CD8+CD4-CCR7+CD45RA+ naive T cells. CDR3 amino acids: CASNDYPQETQYF. CDR3 nucleotides: TGTGCCAGCAATGACTATCCCCAAGAGACCCAGTACTTC.